This TCR beta chain emerged from a study of blood T cell repertoires in COVID-19. About the study: Researchers got acute and convalescent COVID-19 samples from the United States, Italy and Spain. T cells, B-cell-depleted T cells, or PBMCs supplied cDNA or gDNA.

This clone turned up a few times. In the original analysis: Amplification of reference gene primers provided the estimated nucleated cell counts. TCRdb's copy holds only in-frame clones and misses some; the assay was immunoSEQ multiplex PCR. Clone size and V and J calls were adopted from that table, with D and trimming inferred from the DNA. The sample has approximately 120,000 clones, over 80% seen once. The CDR3 extends over 13 amino acids. Trimming took 11 bases from V and 1 from J, leaving 14 bases between them. CDR1 and CDR2 from the germline V gene are SGHDN and FVKESK. Sequenced sample: peripheral blood. The chain recombines TRBV14 with TRBJ1-1; D gene ambiguous. The source of this sequence is a woman between 55 and 75 years old with acute or convalescent COVID-19. CDR3: CAPVWFENTEAFF. The CDR3 DNA is TGTGCCCCGGTCTGGTTTGAGAACACTGAAGCTTTCTTT.